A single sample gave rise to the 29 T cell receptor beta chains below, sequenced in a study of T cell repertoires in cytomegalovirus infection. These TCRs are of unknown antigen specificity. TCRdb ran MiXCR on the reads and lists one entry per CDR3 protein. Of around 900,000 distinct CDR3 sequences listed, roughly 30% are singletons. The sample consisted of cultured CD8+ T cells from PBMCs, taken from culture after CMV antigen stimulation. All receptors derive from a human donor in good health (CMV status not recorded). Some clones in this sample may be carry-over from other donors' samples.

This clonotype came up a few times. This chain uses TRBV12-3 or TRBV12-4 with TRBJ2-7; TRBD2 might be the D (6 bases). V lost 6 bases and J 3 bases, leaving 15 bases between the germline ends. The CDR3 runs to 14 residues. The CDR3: CASSPSGDYYEQYF. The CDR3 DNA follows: TGTGCCAGCAGCCCATCGGGAGACTACTACGAGCAGTACTTC.

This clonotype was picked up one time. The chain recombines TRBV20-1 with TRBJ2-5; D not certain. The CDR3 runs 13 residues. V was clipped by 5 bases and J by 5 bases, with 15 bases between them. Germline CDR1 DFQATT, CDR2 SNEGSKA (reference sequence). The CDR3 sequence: CSASLGLVETQYF. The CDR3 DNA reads TGCAGTGCTTCCCTGGGGTTGGTTGAGACCCAGTACTTC.

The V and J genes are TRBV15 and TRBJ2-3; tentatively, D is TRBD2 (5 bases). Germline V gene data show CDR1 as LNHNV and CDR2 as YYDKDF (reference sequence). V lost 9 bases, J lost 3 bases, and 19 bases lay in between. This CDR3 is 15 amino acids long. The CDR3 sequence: CATSRGIVETDTQYF. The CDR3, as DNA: TGTGCCACTTCAAGAGGGATCGTCGAAACAGATACGCAGTATTTT.

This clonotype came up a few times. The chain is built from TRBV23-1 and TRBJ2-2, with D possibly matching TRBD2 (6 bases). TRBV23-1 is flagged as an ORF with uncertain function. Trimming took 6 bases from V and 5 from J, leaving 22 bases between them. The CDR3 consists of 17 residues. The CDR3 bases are TGCGCCAGCAGCACCCCCGGAGGAGGGGTAGGGACCGGGGAGCTGTTTTTT. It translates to CASSTPGGGVGTGELFF.

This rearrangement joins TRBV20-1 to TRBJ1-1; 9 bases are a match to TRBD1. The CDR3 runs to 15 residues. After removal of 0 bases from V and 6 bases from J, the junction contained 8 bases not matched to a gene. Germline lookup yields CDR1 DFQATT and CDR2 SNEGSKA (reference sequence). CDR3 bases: TGCAGTGCTAGAGATTTCACAGGGGGCACGTCTGAAGCTTTCTTT. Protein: CSARDFTGGTSEAFF.

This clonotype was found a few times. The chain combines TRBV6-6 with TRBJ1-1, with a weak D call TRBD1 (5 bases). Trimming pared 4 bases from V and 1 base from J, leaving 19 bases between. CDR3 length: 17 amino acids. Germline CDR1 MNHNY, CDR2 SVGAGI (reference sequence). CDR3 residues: CASSWGGDHVGNTEAFF. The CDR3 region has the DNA TGTGCCAGCAGTTGGGGCGGGGATCATGTTGGGAACACTGAAGCTTTCTTT.

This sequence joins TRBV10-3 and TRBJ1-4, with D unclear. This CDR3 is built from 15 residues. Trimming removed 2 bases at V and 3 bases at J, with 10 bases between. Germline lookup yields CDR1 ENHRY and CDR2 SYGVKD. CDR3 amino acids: CAISERHFPNEKLFF. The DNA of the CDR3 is TGTGCCATCAGTGAGAGACACTTCCCTAATGAAAAACTGTTTTTT.

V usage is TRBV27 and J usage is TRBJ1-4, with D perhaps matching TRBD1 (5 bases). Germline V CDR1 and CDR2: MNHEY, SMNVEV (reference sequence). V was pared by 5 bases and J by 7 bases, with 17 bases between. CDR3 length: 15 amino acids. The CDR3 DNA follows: TGTGCCAGCAGTCCCTCGGAGGGGACGTTTGAAAAACTGTTTTTT. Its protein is CASSPSEGTFEKLFF.

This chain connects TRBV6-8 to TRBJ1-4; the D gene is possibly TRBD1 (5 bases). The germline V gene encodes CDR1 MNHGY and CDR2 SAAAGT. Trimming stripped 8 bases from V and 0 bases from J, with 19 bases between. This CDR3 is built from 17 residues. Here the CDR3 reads CASGRQTNVATNEKLFF. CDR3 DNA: TGTGCCAGCGGACGACAGACCAACGTCGCAACTAATGAAAAACTGTTTTTT.

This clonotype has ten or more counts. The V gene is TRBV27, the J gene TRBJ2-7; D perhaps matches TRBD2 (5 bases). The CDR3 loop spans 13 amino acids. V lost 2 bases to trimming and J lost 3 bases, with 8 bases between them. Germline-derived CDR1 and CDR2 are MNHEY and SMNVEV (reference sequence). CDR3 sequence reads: CASSLAGGYEQYV. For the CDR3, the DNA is TGTGCCAGCAGTTTAGCGGGCGGCTACGAGCAGTACGTC.

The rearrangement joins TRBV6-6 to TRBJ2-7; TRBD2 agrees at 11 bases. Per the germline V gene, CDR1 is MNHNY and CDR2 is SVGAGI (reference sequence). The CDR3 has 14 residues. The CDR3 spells CVSMLAGGSYEQYV. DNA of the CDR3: TGTGTCAGCATGCTAGCGGGGGGATCCTACGAGCAGTACGTC.

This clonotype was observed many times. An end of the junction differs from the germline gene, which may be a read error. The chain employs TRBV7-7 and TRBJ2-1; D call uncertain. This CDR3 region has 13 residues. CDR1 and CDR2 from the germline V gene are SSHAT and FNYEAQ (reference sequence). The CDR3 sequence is CASSFDTDNEQFF. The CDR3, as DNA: TGTGCTAGCAGCTTCGACACCGACAATGAGCAGTTCTTC. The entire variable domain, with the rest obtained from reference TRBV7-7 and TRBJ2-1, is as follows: GAGVSQSPRYKVTKRGQDVTLRCDPISSHATLYWYQQALGQGPEFLTYFNYEAQPDKSGLPSDRFSAERPEGSISTLTIQRTEQRDSAMYRCASSFDTDNEQFFGPGTRLTVL.

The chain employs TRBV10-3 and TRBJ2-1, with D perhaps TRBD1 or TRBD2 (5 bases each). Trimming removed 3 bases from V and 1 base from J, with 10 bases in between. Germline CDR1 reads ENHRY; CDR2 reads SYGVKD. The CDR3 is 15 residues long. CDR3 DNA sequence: TGTGCCATCAGTGACCGGGACGGTTCCTACAATGAGCAGTTCTTC. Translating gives CAISDRDGSYNEQFF.

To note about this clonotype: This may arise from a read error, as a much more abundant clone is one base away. DNA of the CDR3: TGTGTCAGCAGCTTAACCGGGGCAGATACGCAGTATTTT. This gives the protein CVSSLTGADTQYF. The chain joins TRBV7-6 to TRBJ2-3; TRBD2 is a possible D gene (5 bases). The CDR3 has 13 residues. CDR1 is SGHVS and CDR2 is FNYEAQ in the germline V gene. Drawing the rest from reference TRBV7-6 and TRBJ2-3, the complete variable domain is GAGVSQSPRYKVTKRGQDVALRCDPISGHVSLYWYRQALGQGPEFLTYFNYEAQQDKSGLPNDRFSAERPEGSISTLTIQRTEQRDSAMYRCVSSLTGADTQYFGPGTRLTVL.

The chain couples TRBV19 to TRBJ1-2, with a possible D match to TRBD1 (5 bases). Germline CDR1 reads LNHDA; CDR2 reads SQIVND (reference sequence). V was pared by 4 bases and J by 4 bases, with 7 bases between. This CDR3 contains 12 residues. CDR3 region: CASSRQPYGYTF. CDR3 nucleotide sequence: TGTGCCAGTAGTAGACAGCCCTATGGCTACACCTTC.

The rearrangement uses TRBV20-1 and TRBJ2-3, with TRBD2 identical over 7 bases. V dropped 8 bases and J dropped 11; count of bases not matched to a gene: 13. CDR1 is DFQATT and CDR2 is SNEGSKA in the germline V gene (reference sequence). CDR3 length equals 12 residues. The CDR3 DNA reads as TGCAGTCGTCTGATATCCCCGGGGGGGCAGTATTTT. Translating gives CSRLISPGGQYF.

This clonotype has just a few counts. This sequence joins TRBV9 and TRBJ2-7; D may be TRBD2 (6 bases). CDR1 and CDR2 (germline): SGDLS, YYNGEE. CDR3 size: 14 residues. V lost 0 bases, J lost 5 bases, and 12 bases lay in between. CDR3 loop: CASSVGEVIDEQYF. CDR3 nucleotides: TGTGCCAGCAGCGTAGGGGAGGTAATCGACGAGCAGTACTTC. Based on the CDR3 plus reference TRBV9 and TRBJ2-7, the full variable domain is DSGVTQTPKHLITATGQRVTLRCSPRSGDLSVYWYQQSLDQGLQFLIQYYNGEERAKGNILERFSAQQFPDLHSELNLSSLELGDSALYFCASSVGEVIDEQYFGPGTRLTVT.

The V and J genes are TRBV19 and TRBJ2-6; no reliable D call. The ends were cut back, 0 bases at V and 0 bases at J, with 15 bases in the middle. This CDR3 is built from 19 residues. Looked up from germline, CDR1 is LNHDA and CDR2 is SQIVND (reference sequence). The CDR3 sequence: CASSIDAFSGNSGANVLTF. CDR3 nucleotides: TGTGCCAGTAGTATAGACGCCTTTTCCGGAAACTCTGGGGCCAACGTCCTGACTTTC.

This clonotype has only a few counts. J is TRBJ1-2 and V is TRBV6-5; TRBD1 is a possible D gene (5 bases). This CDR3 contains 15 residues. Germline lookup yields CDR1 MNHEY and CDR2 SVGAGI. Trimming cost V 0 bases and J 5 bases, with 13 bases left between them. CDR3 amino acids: CASSYSRASRYGYTF. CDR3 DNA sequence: TGTGCCAGCAGTTACTCCAGGGCTTCGCGGTATGGCTACACCTTC.

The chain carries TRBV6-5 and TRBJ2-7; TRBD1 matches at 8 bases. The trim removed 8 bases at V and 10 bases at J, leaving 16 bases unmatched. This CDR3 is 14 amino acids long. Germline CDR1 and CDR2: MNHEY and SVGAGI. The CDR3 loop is CASCTTGQVTRQYF. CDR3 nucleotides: TGTGCCAGCTGCACAACGGGACAGGTAACCCGCCAGTACTTC.

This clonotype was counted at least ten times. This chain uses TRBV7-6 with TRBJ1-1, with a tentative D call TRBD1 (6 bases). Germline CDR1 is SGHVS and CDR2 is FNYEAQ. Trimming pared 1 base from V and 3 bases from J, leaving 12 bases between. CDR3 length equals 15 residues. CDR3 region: CASSLGQGLYTEAFF. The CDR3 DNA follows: TGTGCCAGCAGCTTAGGGCAGGGGTTGTACACTGAAGCTTTCTTT.

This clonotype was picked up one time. In DNA form, the CDR3 reads TGTGCCAGCAGTACTACCGGGGGGCTCTCCTACGAGCAGTACTTC. Amino acid sequence: CASSTTGGLSYEQYF. The rearrangement links TRBV6-5 to TRBJ2-7; a possible D gene is TRBD2 (7 bases). The CDR3 has 15 amino acids. V lost 5 bases and J 0 bases, leaving 14 bases between the germline ends. Germline CDR1 reads MNHEY; CDR2 reads SVGAGI.

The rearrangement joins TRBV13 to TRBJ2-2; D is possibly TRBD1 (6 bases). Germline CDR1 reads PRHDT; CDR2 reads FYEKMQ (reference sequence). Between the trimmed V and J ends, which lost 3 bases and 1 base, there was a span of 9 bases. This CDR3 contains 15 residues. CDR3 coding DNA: TGTGCCAGCAGCTTGGGGGCATGGAACACCGGGGAGCTGTTTTTT. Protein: CASSLGAWNTGELFF.

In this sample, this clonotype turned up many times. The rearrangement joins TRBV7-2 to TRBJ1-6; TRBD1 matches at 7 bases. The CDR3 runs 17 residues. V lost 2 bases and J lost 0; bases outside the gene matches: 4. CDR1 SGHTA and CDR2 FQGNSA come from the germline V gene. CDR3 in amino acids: CASSLWGQTSYNSPLHF. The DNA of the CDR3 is TGTGCCAGCAGCTTATGGGGACAGACCTCCTATAATTCACCCCTCCACTTT.

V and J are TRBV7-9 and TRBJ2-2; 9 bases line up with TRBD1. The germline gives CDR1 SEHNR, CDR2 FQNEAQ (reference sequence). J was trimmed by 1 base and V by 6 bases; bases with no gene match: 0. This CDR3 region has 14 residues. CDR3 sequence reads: CASRGQGNTGELFF. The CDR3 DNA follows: TGTGCCAGCAGGGGACAGGGGAACACCGGGGAGCTGTTTTTT.

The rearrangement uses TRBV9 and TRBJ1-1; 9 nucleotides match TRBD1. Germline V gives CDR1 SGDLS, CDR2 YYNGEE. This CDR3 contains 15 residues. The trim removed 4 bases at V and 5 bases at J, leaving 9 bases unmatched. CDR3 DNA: TGTGCCAGCAGCACATCGGACAGGGGATGGACTGAAGCTTTCTTT. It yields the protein CASSTSDRGWTEAFF.

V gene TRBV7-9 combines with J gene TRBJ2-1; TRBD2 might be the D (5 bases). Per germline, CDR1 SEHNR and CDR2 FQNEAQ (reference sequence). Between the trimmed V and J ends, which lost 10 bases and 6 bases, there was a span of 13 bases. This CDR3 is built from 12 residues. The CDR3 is CATQRYSNEQFF. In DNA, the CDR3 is TGTGCCACCCAGCGGTACAGCAATGAGCAGTTCTTC.

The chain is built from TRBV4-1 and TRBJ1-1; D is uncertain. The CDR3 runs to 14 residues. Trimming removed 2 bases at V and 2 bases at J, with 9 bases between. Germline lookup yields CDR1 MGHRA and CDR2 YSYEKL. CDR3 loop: CASSQLDGNTEAFF. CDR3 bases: TGCGCCAGCAGCCAATTGGACGGAAACACTGAAGCTTTCTTT.

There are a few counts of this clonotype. The CDR3 loop reads CASSLLAGNEQFF. CDR3 DNA: TGTGCCAGCAGTTTACTAGCCGGGAATGAGCAGTTCTTC. The chain links TRBV19 to TRBJ2-1; tentative D call: TRBD2 (6 bases). Trimming left V 9 bases short and J 7 bases short, with 16 bases between. The CDR3 consists of 13 residues. The V gene's germline CDR1 is LNHDA and CDR2 SQIVND (reference sequence).